The rows below give T cell receptor beta chains drawn from one sample of a study of T cells in Graves' hyperthyroidism and ophthalmopathy. TCRdb reprocessed the multiplex PCR reads with MiXCR, giving one entry per CDR3 protein. Of roughly 720,000 distinct CDR3 sequences listed, roughly 17% are singletons. Sequencing used blood. These receptors all stem from a man aged 45 to 65 with Graves' hyperthyroidism. Both conserved end residues are part of each CDR3. Each record gives: J gene, clone size, D gene, V gene, CDR3 protein, CDR3 DNA. A D gene is named only where the DNA matches it firmly. Clone size is stated in some rows and not others, as once, few, many or a class when expanded.

TRBJ1-2,NA,NA,TRBV19,CASRPRATEGYTF,TGTGCCAGTAGACCACGAGCCACAGAAGGCTACACCTTC
TRBJ2-3,NA,TRBD2,TRBV10-3,CAISDIGGRGDTQYF,TGTGCCATCAGTGACATCGGTGGGAGGGGCGATACGCAGTATTTT
TRBJ2-3,many,TRBD1,TRBV27,CASSIRGPGTQYF,TGTGCCAGCAGTATCAGGGGGCCCGGGACGCAGTATTTT
TRBJ1-1,few,TRBD1,TRBV29-1,CSVPPGGQGVSGAFF,TGCAGCGTTCCCCCCGGGGGACAGGGAGTATCCGGAGCTTTCTTT
TRBJ2-5,NA,TRBD2,TRBV15,CTTSRDQSGRALGETQYF,TGTACCACCAGCAGAGATCAAAGCGGGAGGGCCCTGGGCGAGACCCAGTACTTC
TRBJ2-5,NA,NA,TRBV6-5,CASSYLKGIETQYF,TGTGCCAGCAGTTACCTTAAAGGTATCGAGACCCAGTACTTC
TRBJ2-7,many,NA,TRBV2,CASSERELYEQYF,TGTGCCAGCAGTGAAAGGGAACTCTACGAGCAGTACTTC
TRBJ1-1,many,NA,TRBV29-1,CSVTESMNTEAFF,TGCAGCGTAACAGAATCCATGAACACTGAAGCTTTCTTT
TRBJ2-1,many,NA,TRBV29-1,CSVESMNNEQFF,TGCAGCGTTGAATCCATGAACAATGAGCAGTTCTTC
TRBJ1-5,NA,NA,TRBV19,CASSIGYSNQPQHF,TGTGCCAGTAGTATTGGGTATAGCAATCAGCCCCAGCATTTT
TRBJ2-2,many,TRBD2,TRBV7-2,CASSFAGGRNTGELFF,TGTGCCAGCAGCTTTGCGGGAGGGCGGAACACCGGGGAGCTGTTTTTT
TRBJ1-4,few,NA,TRBV7-3,CASSRGTAANEKLFF,TGTGCCAGCAGCCGTGGGACTGCTGCTAATGAAAAACTGTTTTTT
TRBJ2-1,many,NA,TRBV7-2,CASSYGEPTYNEQFF,TGTGCCAGCAGCTACGGGGAGCCAACCTACAATGAGCAGTTCTTC
TRBJ2-5,many,NA,TRBV6-1,CASTVGLAIGETQYF,TGTGCCAGCACGGTGGGGCTAGCGATTGGGGAGACCCAGTACTTC
TRBJ2-7,few,TRBD1,TRBV4-1,CASSLNFAGTVSYEQYF,TGCGCCAGCAGCCTTAACTTCGCCGGGACAGTCTCCTACGAGCAGTACTTC
TRBJ2-7,NA,TRBD2,TRBV18,CASSLAGNSHEQYF,TGTGCCAGCTCACTAGCGGGGAACTCCCACGAGCAGTACTTC
TRBJ1-1,many,TRBD1,TRBV19,CASSTPTTGSDTEAFF,TGTGCCAGTAGTACGCCAACGACAGGGTCGGACACTGAAGCTTTCTTT
TRBJ2-1,NA,NA,TRBV19,CASSLWGGAYNEQFF,TGTGCCAGCTCATTGTGGGGGGGCGCCTACAATGAGCAGTTCTTC
TRBJ2-5,NA,NA,TRBV7-2,CASTPGSQETQYF,TGTGCCAGCACCCCAGGGTCTCAAGAGACCCAGTACTTC
TRBJ2-5,many,NA,TRBV7-2,CASSLRAGPQETQYF,TGTGCCAGCAGCTTAAGGGCGGGACCTCAAGAGACCCAGTACTTC
TRBJ2-7,few,TRBD2,TRBV9,CASSPRLAGGSYEQYF,TGTGCCAGCAGCCCCCGACTAGCGGGGGGTTCCTACGAGCAGTACTTC
TRBJ2-3,many,TRBD2,TRBV7-8,CASSPSGVAGADTQYF,TGTGCCAGCAGCCCATCGGGGGTAGCGGGAGCAGATACGCAGTATTTT
TRBJ1-1,NA,TRBD1,TRBV5-6,CASSKRDSMNTEAFF,TGTGCCAGCAGCAAAAGGGACAGCATGAACACTGAAGCTTTCTTT
TRBJ1-6,few,NA,TRBV18,CASSKFSSYNSPLHF,TGTGCCAGCTCGAAATTTAGCTCCTATAATTCACCCCTCCACTTT
TRBJ1-2,many,TRBD1,TRBV27,CASRIQGRGGYTF,TGTGCCAGCAGGATACAGGGGCGAGGAGGCTACACCTTC
TRBJ2-7,NA,TRBD2,TRBV3-1,CASSPPGGPYEQYF,TGTGCCAGCAGCCCCCCGGGAGGGCCATACGAGCAGTACTTC
TRBJ2-3,many,NA,TRBV7-6,CASSPRVEGQSTDTQYF,TGTGCCAGCAGCCCCCGGGTTGAGGGGCAATCCACAGATACGCAGTATTTT
TRBJ2-2,NA,TRBD1,TRBV13,CASSLEGGWTGVFTGELFF,TGTGCCAGCAGCTTAGAAGGTGGCTGGACAGGGGTTTTTACCGGGGAGCTGTTTTTT
TRBJ2-3,many,NA,TRBV6-1,CASSIHSGSTDTQYF,TGTGCCAGCAGTATCCATAGCGGAAGCACAGATACGCAGTATTTT
TRBJ1-1,many,NA,TRBV5-5,CASSLLGLNTEAFF,TGTGCCAGCAGCTTACTGGGGTTGAACACTGAAGCTTTCTTT
TRBJ2-7,many,TRBD2,TRBV6-2/TRBV6-3,CASRQSTSGNYEQYF,TGTGCCAGCAGACAATCGACTAGCGGGAACTACGAGCAGTACTTC